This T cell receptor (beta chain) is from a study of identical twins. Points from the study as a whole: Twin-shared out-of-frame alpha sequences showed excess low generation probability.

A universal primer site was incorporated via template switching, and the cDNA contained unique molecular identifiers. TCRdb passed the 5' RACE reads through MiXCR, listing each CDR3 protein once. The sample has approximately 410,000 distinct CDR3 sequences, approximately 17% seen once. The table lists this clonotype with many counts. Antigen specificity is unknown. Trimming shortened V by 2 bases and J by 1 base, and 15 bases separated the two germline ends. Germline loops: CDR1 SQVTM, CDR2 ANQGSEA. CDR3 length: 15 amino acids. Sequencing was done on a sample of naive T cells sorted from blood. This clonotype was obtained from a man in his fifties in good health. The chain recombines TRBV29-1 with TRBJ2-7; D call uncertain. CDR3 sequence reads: CSVEYGREGSYEQYF. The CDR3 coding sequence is TGCAGCGTTGAATATGGCCGTGAAGGGTCCTACGAGCAGTACTTC.